These T cell receptor beta chains were read from a single sample in a study of identical twins. TCRdb independently ran MiXCR on the 5' RACE reads; one entry per CDR3 protein. Of a few hundred thousand distinct CDR3 sequences listed, approximately 10% are singletons. Sequences were obtained from naive T cells sorted from blood. The receptors originated from a woman aged 45-65 years in good health. CDR3s include the opening cysteine and the closing phenylalanine or tryptophan. A D gene is named only where the DNA matches it firmly. Part of the rows lack a size; the others show once, few, many or a class for expanded clones.

size	V	D	J	CDR3	DNA
few	TRBV24-1	TRBD2	TRBJ2-2	CATSDLLAGNTGELFF	TGTGCCACCAGTGATTTGCTAGCGGGAAACACCGGGGAGCTGTTTTTT
many	TRBV12-3/TRBV12-4	.	TRBJ1-4	CASTPGLPRTNEKLFF	TGTGCCAGCACCCCGGGCCTGCCCAGGACTAATGAAAAACTGTTTTTT
.	TRBV20-1	.	TRBJ2-1	CSARDYGIPYNEQFF	TGCAGTGCTAGAGACTACGGAATTCCCTACAATGAGCAGTTCTTC
.	TRBV10-3	.	TRBJ1-2	CAISEEHFGNSRYTF	TGTGCCATCAGTGAGGAACACTTCGGGAACAGTCGCTACACCTTC
few	TRBV29-1	.	TRBJ2-3	CSVGTKAWSTDTQYF	TGCAGCGTTGGTACGAAGGCCTGGAGCACAGATACGCAGTATTTT
many	TRBV15	.	TRBJ2-1	CATSIGAVYNEQFF	TGTGCCACCAGCATCGGTGCGGTATACAATGAGCAGTTCTTC
few	TRBV20-1	.	TRBJ1-1	CSAGTPLNTEAFF	TGCAGTGCTGGGACACCTCTGAACACTGAAGCTTTCTTT
.	TRBV6-5	.	TRBJ2-5	CASSFRTGPQYF	TGTGCCAGCAGTTTTCGGACGGGGCCCCAGTACTTC
many	TRBV25-1	.	TRBJ2-2	CASKGVGRAGELFF	TGTGCCAGTAAGGGAGTTGGTCGGGCCGGGGAGCTGTTTTTT
many	TRBV12-5	TRBD1	TRBJ2-1	CASGTTGVGGQFF	TGTGCTAGTGGCACGACAGGGGTAGGTGGGCAGTTCTTC
.	TRBV5-1	.	TRBJ2-5	CASKRDGIFQETQYF	TGCGCCAGCAAAAGGGATGGGATATTTCAAGAGACCCAGTACTTC
many	TRBV11-2	.	TRBJ2-5	CASSLDASRWETQYF	TGTGCCAGCAGCTTAGATGCGTCTAGGTGGGAGACCCAGTACTTC
.	TRBV18	.	TRBJ1-1	CASSPDITGTEAFF	TGTGCCAGCTCCCCTGACATTACCGGCACTGAAGCTTTCTTT
few	TRBV5-1	.	TRBJ2-1	CASSLAGGMGNNEQFF	TGCGCCAGCAGCTTGGCGGGTGGGATGGGGAACAATGAGCAGTTCTTC
many	TRBV5-1	TRBD2	TRBJ2-5	CASSPGLDETQYF	TGCGCCAGCAGCCCCGGACTAGATGAGACCCAGTACTTC
.	TRBV12-3/TRBV12-4	TRBD1	TRBJ2-7	CASTPPGGMDEQYF	TGTGCCAGCACCCCGCCAGGGGGTATGGACGAGCAGTACTTC
few	TRBV28	.	TRBJ2-3	CASSLVGFQTDTQYF	TGTGCCAGCAGTTTAGTCGGATTTCAGACAGATACGCAGTATTTT
.	TRBV3-1	.	TRBJ2-6	CASSHGRSGGANVLTF	TGTGCCAGCAGCCATGGTAGGTCCGGGGGGGCCAACGTCCTGACTTTC
few	TRBV7-3	.	TRBJ2-1	CASSPSLGDEQFF	TGTGCCAGCAGCCCCTCTTTGGGAGATGAGCAGTTCTTC
.	TRBV5-1	TRBD2	TRBJ2-7	CASSPRGAGLIYEQYF	TGCGCCAGCAGCCCGCGGGGAGCGGGGCTGATCTACGAGCAGTACTTC
.	TRBV11-3	.	TRBJ2-3	CASRSQDSADTQYF	TGTGCCAGCAGGTCCCAGGACTCCGCAGATACGCAGTATTTT
.	TRBV28	TRBD1	TRBJ1-2	CASSLGTGLGGYTF	TGTGCCAGCAGTTTAGGGACAGGGTTAGGTGGCTACACCTTC
many	TRBV2	.	TRBJ1-5	CASSEAENRQPQHF	TGTGCCAGCAGTGAAGCGGAGAATCGTCAGCCCCAGCATTTT
many	TRBV24-1	.	TRBJ2-5	CATSDQVGTQETQYF	TGTGCCACCAGTGATCAGGTCGGGACTCAAGAGACCCAGTACTTC
many	TRBV12-3/TRBV12-4	TRBD2	TRBJ2-7	CASSFGTNYEQYF	TGTGCCAGCAGTTTTGGGACTAACTACGAGCAGTACTTC
few	TRBV29-1	.	TRBJ2-1	CSVVVAVSYNEQFF	TGCAGCGTTGTGGTGGCAGTCTCCTACAATGAGCAGTTCTTC